The sequence of this TCR beta chain was determined in a study of metastatic and nonmetastatic thyroid tumors. Study in general: Where malignant and benign thyroid patients were concerned, repertoires were compared across blood and tumor or nodule tissue.

This clone was seen ten or more times. Authors' methods: Across clinicopathological groups, CDR3 differences served as the basis for building a distant-metastasis classifier for papillary thyroid cancer. With MiXCR, TCRdb reprocessed the PCR reads. For this entry, the V and J calls and clone size follow TCRdb and not the study's own pipeline. The sample has roughly 30,000 clones; about a tenth are singletons. Prior to thyroid surgery, none of the patients had received any treatment. V was clipped by 6 bases and J by 6 bases; unmatched bases: 3. The CDR3 runs 13 residues. Germline CDR1 LNHDA, CDR2 SQIVND (reference sequence).

The material sequenced was blood. V gene TRBV19 combines with J gene TRBJ2-2; 8 bases agree with TRBD1. The TCR sequence derives from a female donor with papillary thyroid cancer or a benign thyroid nodule (not recorded which). Some clones in this sample may be carry-over from other donors' samples. In DNA, the CDR3 is TGTGCCAGTAGCGAACAGGGGGCCGGGGAGCTGTTTTTT. Translating it yields CASSEQGAGELFF.